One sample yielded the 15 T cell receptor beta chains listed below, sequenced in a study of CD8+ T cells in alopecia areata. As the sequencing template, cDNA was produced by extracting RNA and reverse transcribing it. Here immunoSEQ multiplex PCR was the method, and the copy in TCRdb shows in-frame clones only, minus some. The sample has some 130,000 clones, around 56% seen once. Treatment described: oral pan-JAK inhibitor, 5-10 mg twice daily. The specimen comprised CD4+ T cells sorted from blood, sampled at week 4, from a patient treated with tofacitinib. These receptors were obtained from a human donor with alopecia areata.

The CDR3 coding sequence is TGCGCCAGCAGCTTGGTAGGGGCCGTCTACGAGCAGTACTTC. It specifies CASSLVGAVYEQYF. The chain has TRBV5-1 and TRBJ2-7; weak D call: TRBD1 (5 bases). The CDR3 has 14 amino acids. Deletions cut 0 bases from V and 3 bases from J, with 10 bases between. Germline V lookup: CDR1 SGHRS, CDR2 YFSETQ.

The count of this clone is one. Here the CDR3 reads CSVVTQRNYGYTF. DNA of the CDR3: TGCAGCGTTGTTACGCAGAGGAACTATGGCTACACCTTC. The chain has TRBV29-1 and TRBJ1-2, with no clear D. Germline CDR1 is SQVTM and CDR2 is ANQGSEA. The CDR3 sequence is 13 residues long. V lost 4 bases, J lost 2 bases, and 11 bases lay in between.

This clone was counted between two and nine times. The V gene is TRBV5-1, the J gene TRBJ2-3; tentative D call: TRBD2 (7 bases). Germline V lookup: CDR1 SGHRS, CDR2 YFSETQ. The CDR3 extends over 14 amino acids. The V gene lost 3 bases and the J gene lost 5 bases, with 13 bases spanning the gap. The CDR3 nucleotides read TGCGCCAGCAGCTCTAGGCGGGGGCAAGATACGCAGTATTTT. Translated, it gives CASSSRRGQDTQYF.

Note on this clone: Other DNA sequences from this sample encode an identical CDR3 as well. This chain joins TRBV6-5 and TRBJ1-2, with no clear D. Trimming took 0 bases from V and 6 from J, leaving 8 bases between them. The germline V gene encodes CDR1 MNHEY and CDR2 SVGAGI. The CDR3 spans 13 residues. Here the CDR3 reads CASSYSLRDGYTF. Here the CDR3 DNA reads TGTGCCAGCAGTTACTCGTTAAGGGATGGCTACACCTTC.

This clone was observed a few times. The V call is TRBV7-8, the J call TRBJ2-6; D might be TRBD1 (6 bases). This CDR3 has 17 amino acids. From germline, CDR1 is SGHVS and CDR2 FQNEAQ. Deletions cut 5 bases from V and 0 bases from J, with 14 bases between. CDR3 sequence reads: CASSHSLRGSGANVLTF. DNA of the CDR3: TGTGCCAGCAGCCATTCTCTCAGGGGCTCTGGGGCCAACGTCCTGACTTTC.

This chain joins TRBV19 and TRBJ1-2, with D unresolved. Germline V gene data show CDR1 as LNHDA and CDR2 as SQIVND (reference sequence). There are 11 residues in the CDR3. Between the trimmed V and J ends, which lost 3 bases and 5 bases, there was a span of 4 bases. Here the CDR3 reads CASSIGYGYTF. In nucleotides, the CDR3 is TGTGCCAGTAGTATTGGTTATGGCTACACCTTC.

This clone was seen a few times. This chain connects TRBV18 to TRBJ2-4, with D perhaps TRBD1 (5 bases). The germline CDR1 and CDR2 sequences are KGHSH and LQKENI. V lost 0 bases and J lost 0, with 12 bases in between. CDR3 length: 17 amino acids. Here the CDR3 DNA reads TGTGCCAGCTCACCACCGGGGCGGTTCCTAGCCAAAAACATTCAGTACTTC. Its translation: CASSPPGRFLAKNIQYF.

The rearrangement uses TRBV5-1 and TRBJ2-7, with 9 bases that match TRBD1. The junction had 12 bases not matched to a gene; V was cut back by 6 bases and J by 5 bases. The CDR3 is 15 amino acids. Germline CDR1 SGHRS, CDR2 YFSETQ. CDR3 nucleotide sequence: TGCGCCAGCATCCTCGGTACAGGGGGCTTCAACGAGCAGTACTTC. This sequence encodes CASILGTGGFNEQYF.

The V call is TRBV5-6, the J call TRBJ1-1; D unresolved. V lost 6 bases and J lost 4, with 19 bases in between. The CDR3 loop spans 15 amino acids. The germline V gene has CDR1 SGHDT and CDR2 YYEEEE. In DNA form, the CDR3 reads TGTGCCAGCAACAAGGATGCTTCGGGGAGCACTGAAGCTTTCTTT. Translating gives CASNKDASGSTEAFF. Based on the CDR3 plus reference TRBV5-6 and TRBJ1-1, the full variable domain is DAGVTQSPTHLIKTRGQQVTLRCSPKSGHDTVSWYQQALGQGPQFIFQYYEEEERQRGNFPDRFSGHQFPNYSSELNVNALLLGDSALYLCASNKDASGSTEAFFGQGTRLTVV.

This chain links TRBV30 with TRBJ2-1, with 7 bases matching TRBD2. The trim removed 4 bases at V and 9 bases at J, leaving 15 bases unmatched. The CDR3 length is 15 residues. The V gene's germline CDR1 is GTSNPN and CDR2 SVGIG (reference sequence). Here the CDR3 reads CAWTPQGGGGGEQFF. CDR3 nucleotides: TGTGCCTGGACCCCTCAGGGCGGCGGGGGAGGTGAGCAGTTCTTC.

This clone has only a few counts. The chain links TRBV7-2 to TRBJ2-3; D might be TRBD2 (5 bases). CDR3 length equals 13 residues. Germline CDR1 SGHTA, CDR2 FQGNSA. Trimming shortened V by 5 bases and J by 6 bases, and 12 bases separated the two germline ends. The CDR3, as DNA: TGTGCCAGCAGCGAGGGCCACCGGGATACGCAGTATTTT. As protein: CASSEGHRDTQYF.

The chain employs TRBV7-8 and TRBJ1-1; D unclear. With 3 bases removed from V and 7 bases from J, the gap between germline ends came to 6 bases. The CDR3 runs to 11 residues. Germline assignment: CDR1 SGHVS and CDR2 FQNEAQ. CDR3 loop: CASSFEGEAFF. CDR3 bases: TGTGCCAGCAGCTTTGAGGGTGAAGCTTTCTTT.

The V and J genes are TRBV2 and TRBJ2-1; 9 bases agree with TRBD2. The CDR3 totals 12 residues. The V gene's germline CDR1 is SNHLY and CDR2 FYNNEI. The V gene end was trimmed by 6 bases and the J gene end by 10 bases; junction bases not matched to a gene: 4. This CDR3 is CASSRTSVEQFF. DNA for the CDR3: TGTGCCAGCAGCCGGACTAGCGTAGAGCAGTTCTTC.

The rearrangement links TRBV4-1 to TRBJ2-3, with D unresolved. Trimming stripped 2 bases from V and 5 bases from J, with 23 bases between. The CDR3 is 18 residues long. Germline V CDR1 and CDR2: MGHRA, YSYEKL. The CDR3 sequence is CASSQSAGSAVLIDTQYF. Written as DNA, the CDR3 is TGCGCCAGCAGCCAATCTGCCGGAAGCGCGGTCCTCATAGATACGCAGTATTTT.

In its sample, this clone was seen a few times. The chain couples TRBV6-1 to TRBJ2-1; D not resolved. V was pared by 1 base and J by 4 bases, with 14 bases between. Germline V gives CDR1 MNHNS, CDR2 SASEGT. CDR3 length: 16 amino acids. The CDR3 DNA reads TGTGCCAGCAGTGAAGGTTTTGAGCGCCCTTACAATGAGCAGTTCTTC. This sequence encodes CASSEGFERPYNEQFF.